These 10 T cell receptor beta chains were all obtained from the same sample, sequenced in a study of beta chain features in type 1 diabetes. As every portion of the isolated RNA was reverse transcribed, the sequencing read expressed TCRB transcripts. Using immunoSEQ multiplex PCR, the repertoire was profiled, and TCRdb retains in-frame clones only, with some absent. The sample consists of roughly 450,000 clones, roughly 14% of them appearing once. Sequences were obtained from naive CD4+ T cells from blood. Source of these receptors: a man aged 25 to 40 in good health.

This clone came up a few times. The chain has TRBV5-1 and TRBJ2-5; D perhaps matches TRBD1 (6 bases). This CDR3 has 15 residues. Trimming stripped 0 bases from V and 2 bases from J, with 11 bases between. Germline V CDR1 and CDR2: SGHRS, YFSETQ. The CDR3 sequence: CASSLVPTGQETQYF. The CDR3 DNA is TGCGCCAGCAGCTTGGTTCCCACAGGGCAAGAGACCCAGTACTTC.

CDR3 loop: CASRTGAVAETQYF. The CDR3 coding sequence is TGTGCCAGCAGGACAGGGGCCGTCGCAGAGACCCAGTACTTC. J is TRBJ2-5 and V is TRBV6-5; the match to TRBD1 covers 8 bases. The germline gives CDR1 MNHEY, CDR2 SVGAGI. Losses at the gene ends were 6 bases for V and 4 bases for J; bases not matched to a gene: 7. The length of the CDR3 is 14 residues.

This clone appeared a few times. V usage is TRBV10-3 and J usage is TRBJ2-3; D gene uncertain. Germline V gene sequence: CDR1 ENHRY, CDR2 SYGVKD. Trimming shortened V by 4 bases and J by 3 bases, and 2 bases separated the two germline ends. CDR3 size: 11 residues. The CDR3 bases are TGTGCCATCAGTGTTACAGATACGCAGTATTTT. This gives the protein CAISVTDTQYF.

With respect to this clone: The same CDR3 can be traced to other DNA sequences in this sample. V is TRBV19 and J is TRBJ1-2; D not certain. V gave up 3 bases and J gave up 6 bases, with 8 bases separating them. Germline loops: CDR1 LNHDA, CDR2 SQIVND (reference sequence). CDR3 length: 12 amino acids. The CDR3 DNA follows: TGTGCCAGTAGTATCCGAGGGAATGGCTACACCTTC. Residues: CASSIRGNGYTF.

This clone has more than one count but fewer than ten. Here the CDR3 reads CASSLEWAGGNTIYF. CDR3 coding DNA: TGTGCCAGCAGCTTAGAGTGGGCAGGTGGAAACACCATATATTTT. The chain carries TRBV7-9 and TRBJ1-3; D not certain. Trimming shortened V by 1 base and J by 3 bases, and 10 bases separated the two germline ends. The CDR3 extends over 15 amino acids. CDR1 SEHNR and CDR2 FQNEAQ come from the germline V gene (reference sequence).

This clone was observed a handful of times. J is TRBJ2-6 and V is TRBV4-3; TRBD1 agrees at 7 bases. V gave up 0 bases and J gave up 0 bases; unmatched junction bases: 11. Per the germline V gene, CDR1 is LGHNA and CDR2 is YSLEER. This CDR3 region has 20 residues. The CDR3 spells CASSQERMVPGGSGANVLTF. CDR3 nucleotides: TGCGCCAGCAGCCAAGAGAGGATGGTCCCAGGGGGCTCTGGGGCCAACGTCCTGACTTTC.

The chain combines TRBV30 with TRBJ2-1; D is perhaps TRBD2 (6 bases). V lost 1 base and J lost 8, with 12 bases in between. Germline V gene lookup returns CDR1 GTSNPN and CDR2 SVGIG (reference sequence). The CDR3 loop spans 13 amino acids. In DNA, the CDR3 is TGTGCCTGGAGTGGGGGGGTTGGCGATGAGCAGTTCTTC. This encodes CAWSGGVGDEQFF.

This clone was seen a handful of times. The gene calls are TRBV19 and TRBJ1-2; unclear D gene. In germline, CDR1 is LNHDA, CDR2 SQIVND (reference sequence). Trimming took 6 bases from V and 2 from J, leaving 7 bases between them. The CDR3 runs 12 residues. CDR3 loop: CASRPPNYGYTF. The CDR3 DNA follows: TGTGCCAGTAGGCCGCCGAACTATGGCTACACCTTC. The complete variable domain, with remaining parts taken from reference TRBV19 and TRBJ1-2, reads DGGITQSPKYLFRKEGQNVTLSCEQNLNHDAMYWYRQDPGQGLRLIYYSQIVNDFQKGDIAEGYSVSREKKESFPLTVTSAQKNPTAFYLCASRPPNYGYTFGSGTRLTVV.

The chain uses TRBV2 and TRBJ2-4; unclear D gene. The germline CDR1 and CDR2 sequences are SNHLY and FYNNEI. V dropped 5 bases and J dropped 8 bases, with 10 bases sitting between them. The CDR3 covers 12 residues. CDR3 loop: CASSPDPHIQYF. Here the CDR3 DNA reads TGTGCCAGCAGTCCGGACCCCCACATTCAGTACTTC.

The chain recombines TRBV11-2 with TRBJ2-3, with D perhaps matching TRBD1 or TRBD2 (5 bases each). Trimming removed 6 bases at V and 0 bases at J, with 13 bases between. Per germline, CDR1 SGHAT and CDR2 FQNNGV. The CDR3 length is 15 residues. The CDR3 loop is CASSRQGGSTDTQYF. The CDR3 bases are TGTGCCAGCAGTCGGCAGGGCGGGAGCACAGATACGCAGTATTTT.